The clone carrying this T cell receptor beta chain was observed a few times. V lost 6 bases, J lost 7 bases, and 18 bases lay in between. The CDR3 runs 15 residues. CDR1 MNHEY and CDR2 SVGAGI come from the germline V gene. How the authors handled the data: For nucleated cells, counts were estimated from reference gene primer amplification. Repertoires were generated with immunoSEQ multiplex PCR, while TCRdb's copy carries only in-frame clones and drops some. Clone size and V and J calls were adopted from that table, with D and trimming inferred from the DNA. The table lists roughly 99,000 clones, approximately 88% of them singletons. This sample was taken from a study of blood T cell repertoires in COVID-19. Study summary: From T cells, B-cell-depleted T cells, or PBMCs came the material, which was cDNA or gDNA.

Sample: peripheral blood. V usage is TRBV6-5 and J usage is TRBJ1-4; possible D gene TRBD1, 5 bases. This receptor was taken from a man aged 45 to 65 with active or convalescent COVID-19. CDR3 loop: CASRIQGLGSEKLFF. CDR3 bases: TGTGCCAGCAGGATCCAGGGCCTCGGGAGTGAAAAACTGTTTTTT.